This entry is about one T cell receptor beta chain. This clonotype was found a few times. Its antigen is currently not known. No clone much larger than this one lies a single base away; base qualities are absent. RNA was extracted from bulk unsorted tissue and checked for quality with a NanoDrop ND-1000 and an Agilent 2100. Normal lung samples were distant non-tumor tissue taken more than 3 cm from the tumor edge. All donors had newly diagnosed lung cancer, had not received prior chemotherapy, and were admitted for thoracic surgery in China between August and November 2014. Anyone who had undergone radiotherapy or chemotherapy before, or who had another cancer at the same time, was left out of the study. Surgical tissue pieces of about 1-2 cm3 were preserved in RNAlater solution and stored at -80 °C until use. Libraries were constructed by multiplex PCR. The sample was run on an Illumina HiSeq 2500. TCRbeta libraries were built by three rounds of nested PCR using primers (Table S4), following protocols modified from ARM-PCR. Before sequencing, PCR products of 200-500 bp were excised from the gel and purified with the QIAquick gel extraction kit. The original pipeline was this. Reads were cleaned with Trimmomatic, merged with FLASH into complete CDR3 sequences, and assigned to V(D)J germline segments with MiTCR. Clonal diversity was computed as the inverse Simpson's index with VDJtools. Productive reads were defined as in-frame sequences without a premature stop codon. TCRdb reprocessing: public reads trimmed at Q25 with fastp, clones called with MiXCR, in-frame beta chains kept. Identical CDR3 protein sequences are pooled into one entry, listed with their most common genes and DNA. These V and J calls rely on TCRdb rather than the paper's analysis. In this sample the table shows under 45,000 distinct CDR3 sequences, roughly 60% of which occur a single time. The biggest ten clones account for around 45% of the sample.

This sample stems from a study of tumor and adjacent non-tumor tissue in lung cancer (dated by TCRdb to 2017 to 2018). As for the study more broadly: Patients with adenocarcinoma (about 12), squamous cell carcinoma (2) and small cell lung cancer (1) were included in the cohort. The 15 enrolled patients, of whom some 10 were men and 5 were women, were aged about 31 to 76 years and were diagnosed with TNM stage I to III disease. Sequencing produced 130,000,000 or so productive TCRbeta reads in total, an average of approximately 4.1 million reads per sample. Bulk TCRbeta repertoires were compared between lung tumor tissue and matched distant non-tumor lung tissue obtained from fewer than 16 lung cancer patients. TCRbeta CDR3 sequencing was performed on more than 25 paired specimens, with one tumor sample and one normal lung sample collected per patient. The paper's findings and limits, for the study overall: Only around 14 patients were in the cohort, and the authors stated that larger samples and more detailed clinical data are needed. The top 100 clones accounted for a significantly larger cumulative portion of the repertoire in normal lung than in tumor tissue. TCR diversity was significantly higher in younger patients, and higher tumor TCR diversity was associated with shorter overall and disease-free survival. Neither the sequencing platform nor unique molecular identifiers are mentioned in the methods. Peripheral blood was not sequenced, so blood TCRbeta repertoires in these lung cancer patients were not examined. Tumor tissue showed significantly greater TCR diversity (inverse Simpson) than normal lung tissue (roughly 390 vs 170, P = 0.0075, Mann-Whitney U test).

Based on the germline V gene (reference sequence), the CDR1 and CDR2 sequences are SEHNR and FQNEAQ. At the junction V is shortened by 2 bases and J by 4 bases, with 8 bases in between. From the cysteine up to the phenylalanine, the CDR3 has a length of 13 residues. CDR3 DNA is the only sequence kept; it has 39 bases, read in frame from the first base. Material for sequencing was distant non-tumor lung tissue. This receptor was obtained from a man aged 50-60 years with non-small cell lung cancer. The V gene is TRBV7-9 and the J gene is TRBJ2-5; no D gene call is confident. DNA sequence: TGTGCCAGCAGCTTAAACTTCATAGAGACCCAGTACTTC. Translated, it gives CASSLNFIETQYF.